These 12 T cell receptor beta chains came from one sample sequenced in a study of low-dose radiotherapy and immunotherapy resistance in tumors. With TRAV- and TRBV-specific primers, first-strand cDNA was made, covering the alpha and beta chains. Amplification, which lasted 20 to 25 PCR cycles, used a constant-region primer and V-primer adapter to amplify TCRs. TCRdb reprocessed the reads with MiXCR, giving one entry per CDR3 protein. The sample has 57,000 or so distinct CDR3 sequences, 20% to 25% seen once. As for time point: before trial treatment. The specimen comprised PBMCs, sampled before treatment. These receptor sequences come from a male donor with prostate cancer.

In nucleotides, the CDR3 is TGTGCCTGGAGGCCGGGCGGCGGGGGCTCCTACGAGCAGTACTTC. It yields the protein CAWRPGGGGSYEQYF. The rearrangement joins TRBV30 to TRBJ2-7, with 7 bases fitting TRBD2. This CDR3 region has 15 residues. V shed 3 bases and J 0 bases; nucleotides not matched to a gene: 8. Germline V gene lookup returns CDR1 GTSNPN and CDR2 SVGIG (reference sequence).

The rearrangement links TRBV5-3 to TRBJ2-5, with 11 positions matching TRBD2. TRBV5-3 is annotated as an ORF whose role is uncertain. The CDR3 is 14 residues long. The ends lost 8 bases at V and 4 bases at J; junction bases unmatched: 7. The CDR3 sequence: CASSDSGGAETQYF. The CDR3 DNA sequence: TGTGCCAGCAGCGATAGCGGGGGGGCAGAGACCCAGTACTTC.

This clonotype was recorded at least ten times. This chain uses TRBV11-2 with TRBJ1-2; D not resolved. The CDR3 spans 13 residues. Germline-derived CDR1 and CDR2 are SGHAT and FQNNGV. Trimming took 8 bases from V and 2 from J, leaving 12 bases between them. The CDR3 coding sequence is TGTGCCAGCTCCAGAGATTTCAACTATGGCTACACCTTC. This codes for CASSRDFNYGYTF.

The gene calls are TRBV5-3 and TRBJ2-3, with 7 bases matching TRBD1. TRBV5-3 is classed as an ORF, of uncertain function. V lost 8 bases and J lost 4; bases outside the gene matches: 7. The CDR3 has 13 amino acids. The CDR3 here is CASSLQGADTQYF. As DNA, the CDR3 is TGTGCCAGCAGCCTTCAGGGGGCAGATACGCAGTATTTT.

Many counts were recorded for this clonotype. The chain combines TRBV5-1 with TRBJ1-1; D might be TRBD1 (6 bases). CDR3 length equals 14 residues. V lost 2 bases to trimming and J lost 4 bases, with 12 bases between them. Germline V lookup: CDR1 SGHRS, CDR2 YFSETQ. The CDR3 sequence: CASSFKDRGTEAFF. CDR3 sequence (DNA): TGCGCCAGCAGCTTTAAGGACAGAGGCACTGAAGCTTTCTTT.

This clonotype was seen at least ten times. This chain links TRBV4-1 with TRBJ1-4; unclear D gene. Germline V gene sequence: CDR1 MGHRA, CDR2 YSYEKL. The ends were cut back, 6 bases at V and 0 bases at J, with 5 bases in the middle. This CDR3 has 13 residues. CDR3 nucleotides: TGCGCCAGCAGGGCAGCAACTAATGAAAAACTGTTTTTT. This encodes CASRAATNEKLFF.

This clonotype was found many times. This chain links TRBV4-1 with TRBJ2-7; possibly TRBD1 or TRBD2 for D (5 bases each). Germline CDR1 is MGHRA and CDR2 is YSYEKL. The CDR3 sequence is 16 residues long. V was trimmed by 4 bases and J by 4 bases, leaving 20 bases between them. The CDR3 sequence: CASSPSGTARVYEQYF. The CDR3 region has the DNA TGCGCCAGCAGCCCGTCCGGGACGGCACGGGTGTACGAGCAGTACTTC.

By its share, this clonotype is medium-sized. V gene TRBV5-6 combines with J gene TRBJ2-1; 9 bases are a match to TRBD2. The trim removed 4 bases at V and 3 bases at J, leaving 5 bases unmatched. CDR1 is SGHDT, CDR2 YYEEEE, per germline. The CDR3 has 15 residues. DNA for the CDR3: TGTGCCAGCAGCGGACGACTAGCGGTCTACAATGAGCAGTTCTTC. This translates into CASSGRLAVYNEQFF.

This clonotype was detected ten times or more. This chain connects TRBV5-1 to TRBJ2-7; D is uncertain. The V end was cut by 0 bases, the J end by 0 bases, with 4 bases between. Germline V gene data show CDR1 as SGHRS and CDR2 as YFSETQ. The CDR3 is 13 residues long. The CDR3 sequence is CASSLEVSYEQYF. DNA for the CDR3: TGCGCCAGCAGCTTGGAGGTCTCCTACGAGCAGTACTTC. The variable domain in full, with the rest retrieved from reference TRBV5-1 and TRBJ2-7, is KAGVTQTPRYLIKTRGQQVTLSCSPISGHRSVSWYQQTPGQGLQFLFEYFSETQRNKGNFPGRFSGRQFSNSRSEMNVSTLELGDSALYLCASSLEVSYEQYFGPGTRLTVT.

This clonotype has at least ten counts. The genes are TRBV7-2 and TRBJ2-3; D possibly corresponds to TRBD2 (7 bases). The ends were cut back, 6 bases at V and 7 bases at J, with 14 bases in the middle. Germline V gene lookup returns CDR1 SGHTA and CDR2 FQGNSA. There are 13 residues in the CDR3. The chain's CDR3 is CASRAGAPNTQYF. CDR3 DNA sequence: TGTGCCAGCAGGGCGGGGGCCCCGAATACGCAGTATTTT.

This rearrangement joins TRBV5-1 to TRBJ1-1; D perhaps matches TRBD1 (6 bases). The CDR3 contains 13 residues. The germline V gene has CDR1 SGHRS and CDR2 YFSETQ. V lost 4 bases to trimming and J lost 3 bases, with 10 bases between them. CDR3 bases: TGCGCCAGCAGCCAAACAGGGTACACTGAAGCTTTCTTT. This encodes CASSQTGYTEAFF. Variable domain in full (rest from reference TRBV5-1 and TRBJ1-1): KAGVTQTPRYLIKTRGQQVTLSCSPISGHRSVSWYQQTPGQGLQFLFEYFSETQRNKGNFPGRFSGRQFSNSRSEMNVSTLELGDSALYLCASSQTGYTEAFFGQGTRLTVV.

This clonotype was detected ten times or more. The gene calls are TRBV27 and TRBJ2-1, with D possibly matching TRBD2 (6 bases). From germline, CDR1 is MNHEY and CDR2 SMNVEV (reference sequence). This CDR3 contains 14 residues. V was pared by 6 bases and J by 6 bases, with 15 bases between. CDR3 sequence reads: CASSPWGVGNEQFF. DNA of the CDR3: TGTGCCAGCAGCCCCTGGGGGGTGGGCAATGAGCAGTTCTTC.